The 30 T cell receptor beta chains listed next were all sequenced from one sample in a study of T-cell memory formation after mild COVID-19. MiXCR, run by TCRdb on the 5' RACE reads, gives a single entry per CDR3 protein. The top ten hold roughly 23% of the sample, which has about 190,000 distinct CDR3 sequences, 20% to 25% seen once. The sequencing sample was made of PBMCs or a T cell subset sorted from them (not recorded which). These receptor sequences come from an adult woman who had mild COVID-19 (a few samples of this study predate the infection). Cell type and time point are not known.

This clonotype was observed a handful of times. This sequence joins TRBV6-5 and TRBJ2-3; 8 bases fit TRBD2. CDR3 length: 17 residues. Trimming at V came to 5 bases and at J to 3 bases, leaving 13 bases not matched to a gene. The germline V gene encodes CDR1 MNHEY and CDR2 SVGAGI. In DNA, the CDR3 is TGTGCCAGCAGTGCCACGGCGGGGGGAGAGGGGACAGATACGCAGTATTTT. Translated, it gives CASSATAGGEGTDTQYF.

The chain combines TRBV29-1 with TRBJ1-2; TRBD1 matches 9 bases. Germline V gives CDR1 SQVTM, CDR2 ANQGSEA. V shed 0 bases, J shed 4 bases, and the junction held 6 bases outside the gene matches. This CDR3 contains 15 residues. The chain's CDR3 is CSVEDSGTGLYGYTF. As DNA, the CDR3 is TGCAGCGTTGAAGATAGTGGGACAGGGCTCTATGGCTACACCTTC.

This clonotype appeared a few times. The CDR3 bases are TGTGCCAGCAGCCCGGAGGTACGCGGGGGGGCCCTGTACAATGAGCAGTTCTTC. Protein sequence: CASSPEVRGGALYNEQFF. The rearrangement uses TRBV5-5 and TRBJ2-1; 9 nucleotides agree with TRBD2. CDR3 length: 18 amino acids. Trimming cost V 4 bases and J 4 bases; bases outside gene matches: 15. CDR1 and CDR2 from the germline V gene are SGHKS and YYEKEE (reference sequence). Looking up the rest from reference TRBV5-5 and TRBJ2-1 gives the full variable domain: DAGVTQSPTHLIKTRGQQVTLRCSPISGHKSVSWYQQVLGQGPQFIFQYYEKEERGRGNFPDRFSARQFPNYSSELNVNALLLGDSALYLCASSPEVRGGALYNEQFFGPGTRLTVL.

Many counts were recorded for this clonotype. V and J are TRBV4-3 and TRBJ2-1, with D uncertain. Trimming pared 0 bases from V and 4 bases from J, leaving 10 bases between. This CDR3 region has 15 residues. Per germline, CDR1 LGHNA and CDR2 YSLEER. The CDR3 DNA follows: TGCGCCAGCAGCCAAGATGTTCAGAATTACAATGAGCAGTTCTTC. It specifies CASSQDVQNYNEQFF.

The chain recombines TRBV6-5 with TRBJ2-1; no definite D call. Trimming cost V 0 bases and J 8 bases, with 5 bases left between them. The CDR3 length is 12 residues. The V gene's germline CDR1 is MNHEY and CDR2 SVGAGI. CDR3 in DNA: TGTGCCAGCAGTTACTCACGGGATGAGCAGTTCTTC. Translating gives CASSYSRDEQFF.

Here the CDR3 DNA reads TGTGCCAGCAGCCACAATGGCCAGGGGATCTACGAGCAGTACTTC. Translation gives CASSHNGQGIYEQYF. This chain connects TRBV16 to TRBJ2-7; maybe TRBD1 (6 bases). V was clipped by 3 bases and J by 3 bases, with 15 bases between them. CDR3 size: 15 residues. In germline, CDR1 is KGHSY, CDR2 FQNENV. Together with reference TRBV16 and TRBJ2-7, the CDR3 gives the full variable domain: GEEVAQTPKHLVRGEGQKAKLYCAPIKGHSYVFWYQQVLKNEFKFLISFQNENVFDETGMPKERFSAKCLPNSPCSLEIQATKLEDSAVYFCASSHNGQGIYEQYFGPGTRLTVT.

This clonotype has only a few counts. The CDR3, as DNA: TGTGCCACCAGTGATTATTGGGAAACCCCTGCTAGCACAGATACGCAGTATTTT. It translates to CATSDYWETPASTDTQYF. The chain uses TRBV24-1 and TRBJ2-3; D is unclear. CDR1 and CDR2 (germline): KGHDR, SFDVKD. Trimming took 2 bases from V and 0 from J, leaving 17 bases between them. This CDR3 has 18 residues.

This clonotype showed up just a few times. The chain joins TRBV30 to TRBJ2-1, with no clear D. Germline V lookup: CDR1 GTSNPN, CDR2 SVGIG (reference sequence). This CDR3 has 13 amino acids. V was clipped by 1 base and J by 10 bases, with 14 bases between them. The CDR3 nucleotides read TGTGCCTGGAGTGCGTTCCTCGAACGGGAGCAGTTCTTC. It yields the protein CAWSAFLEREQFF.

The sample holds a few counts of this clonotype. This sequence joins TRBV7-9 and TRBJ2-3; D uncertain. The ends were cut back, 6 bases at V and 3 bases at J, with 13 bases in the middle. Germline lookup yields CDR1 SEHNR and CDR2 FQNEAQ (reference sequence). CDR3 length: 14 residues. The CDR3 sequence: CASSASWATDTQYF. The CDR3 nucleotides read TGTGCCAGCAGTGCCAGCTGGGCGACAGATACGCAGTATTTT.

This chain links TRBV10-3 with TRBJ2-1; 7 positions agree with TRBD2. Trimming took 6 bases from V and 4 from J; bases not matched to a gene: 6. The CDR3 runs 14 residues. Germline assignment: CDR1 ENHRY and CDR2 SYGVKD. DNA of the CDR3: TGTGCCATCAGGGCCCTAGCGGATTACAATGAGCAGTTCTTC. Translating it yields CAIRALADYNEQFF.

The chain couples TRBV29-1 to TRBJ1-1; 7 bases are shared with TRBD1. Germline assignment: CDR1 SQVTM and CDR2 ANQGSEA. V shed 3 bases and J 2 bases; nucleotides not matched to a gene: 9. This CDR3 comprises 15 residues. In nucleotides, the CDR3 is TGCAGCGTTGAGGGAGGGGGCGCAGGAAACACTGAAGCTTTCTTT. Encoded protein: CSVEGGGAGNTEAFF.

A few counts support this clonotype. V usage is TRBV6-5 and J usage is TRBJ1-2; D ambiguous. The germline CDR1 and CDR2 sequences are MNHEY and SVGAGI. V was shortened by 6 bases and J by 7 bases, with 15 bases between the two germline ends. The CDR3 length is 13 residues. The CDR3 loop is CASSNEHQRGYTF. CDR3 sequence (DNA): TGTGCCAGCAGCAACGAACATCAGCGTGGCTACACCTTC.

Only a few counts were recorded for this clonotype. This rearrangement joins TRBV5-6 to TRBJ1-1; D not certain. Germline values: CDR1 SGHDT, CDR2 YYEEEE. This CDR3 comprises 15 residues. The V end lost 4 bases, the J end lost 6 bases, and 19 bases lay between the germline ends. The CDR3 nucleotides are TGTGCCAGCAGCCAAGGGAAACCCCAACTCCCTGAAGCTTTCTTT. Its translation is CASSQGKPQLPEAFF.

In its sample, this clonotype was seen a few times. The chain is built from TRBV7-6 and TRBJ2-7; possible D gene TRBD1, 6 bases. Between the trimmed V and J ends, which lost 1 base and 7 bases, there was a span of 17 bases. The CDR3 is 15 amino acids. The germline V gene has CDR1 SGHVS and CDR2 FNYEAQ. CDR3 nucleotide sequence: TGTGCCAGCAGCTTAGAGGACAGTAGCCCTACGGAGCAGTACTTC. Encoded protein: CASSLEDSSPTEQYF.

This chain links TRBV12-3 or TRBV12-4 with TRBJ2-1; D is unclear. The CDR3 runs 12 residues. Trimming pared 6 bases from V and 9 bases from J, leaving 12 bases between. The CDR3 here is CASSTRVAEQFF. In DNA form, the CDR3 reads TGTGCCAGCAGCACAAGGGTGGCTGAGCAGTTCTTC.

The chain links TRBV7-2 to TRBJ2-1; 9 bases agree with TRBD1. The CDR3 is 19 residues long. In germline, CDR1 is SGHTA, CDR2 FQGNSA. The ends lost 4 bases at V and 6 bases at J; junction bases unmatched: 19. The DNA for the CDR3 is TGTGCCAGCAGCTCAACCCGGGACAGGGTGTATCTGGGGCCCAATGAGCAGTTCTTC. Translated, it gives CASSSTRDRVYLGPNEQFF.

CDR3 in amino acids: CASGRTGKYEQYF. CDR3 nucleotide sequence: TGTGCCAGCGGCCGGACAGGGAAATACGAGCAGTACTTC. This chain links TRBV27 with TRBJ2-7; TRBD1 matches at 8 bases. V dropped 8 bases and J dropped 4; count of bases not matched to a gene: 7. The CDR3 contains 13 residues. Germline V gives CDR1 MNHEY, CDR2 SMNVEV (reference sequence).

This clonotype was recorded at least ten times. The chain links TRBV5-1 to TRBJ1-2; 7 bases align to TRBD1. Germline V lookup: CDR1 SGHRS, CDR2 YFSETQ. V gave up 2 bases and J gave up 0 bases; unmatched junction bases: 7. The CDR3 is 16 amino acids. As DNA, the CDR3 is TGCGCCAGCAGCTTTACAGGGGAAAGTGCTAACTATGGCTACACCTTC. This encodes CASSFTGESANYGYTF.

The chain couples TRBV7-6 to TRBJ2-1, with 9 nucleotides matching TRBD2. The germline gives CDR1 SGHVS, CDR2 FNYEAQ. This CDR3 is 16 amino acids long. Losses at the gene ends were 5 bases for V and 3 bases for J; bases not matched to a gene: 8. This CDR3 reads CASSKVAGDDYNEQFF. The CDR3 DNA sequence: TGTGCCAGCAGCAAGGTAGCGGGAGACGACTACAATGAGCAGTTCTTC.

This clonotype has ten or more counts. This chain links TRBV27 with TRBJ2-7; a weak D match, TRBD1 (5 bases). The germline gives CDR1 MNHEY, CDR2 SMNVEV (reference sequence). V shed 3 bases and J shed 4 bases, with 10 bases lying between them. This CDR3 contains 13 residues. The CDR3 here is CASSFGRAYEQYF. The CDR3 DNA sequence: TGTGCCAGCAGTTTCGGCAGGGCTTACGAGCAGTACTTC.

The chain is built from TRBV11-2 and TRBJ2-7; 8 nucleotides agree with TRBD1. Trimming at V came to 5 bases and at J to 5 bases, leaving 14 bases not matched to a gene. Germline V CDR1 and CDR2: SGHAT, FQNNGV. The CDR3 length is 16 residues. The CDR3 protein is CASSPPLGQDVHEQYF. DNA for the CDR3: TGTGCCAGCAGCCCCCCGTTGGGACAGGACGTACACGAGCAGTACTTC.

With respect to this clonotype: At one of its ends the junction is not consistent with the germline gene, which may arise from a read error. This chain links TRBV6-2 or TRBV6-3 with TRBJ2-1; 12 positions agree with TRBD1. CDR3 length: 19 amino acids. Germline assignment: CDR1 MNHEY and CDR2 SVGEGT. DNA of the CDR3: TGTGCCAGCAGTCACTCCAGCGGGACAGGGGGCGAATTTGCGTGGGAGCAGTTCTTC. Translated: CASSHSSGTGGEFAWEQFF.

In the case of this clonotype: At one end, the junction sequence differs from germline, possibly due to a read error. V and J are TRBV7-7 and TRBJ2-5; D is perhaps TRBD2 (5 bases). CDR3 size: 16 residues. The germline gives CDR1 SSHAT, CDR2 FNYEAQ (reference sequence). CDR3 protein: CASSRSVGIYQETQYF. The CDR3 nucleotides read TGTGCTAGCAGCCGTTCTGTCGGGATCTACCAAGAGACCCAGTACTTC.

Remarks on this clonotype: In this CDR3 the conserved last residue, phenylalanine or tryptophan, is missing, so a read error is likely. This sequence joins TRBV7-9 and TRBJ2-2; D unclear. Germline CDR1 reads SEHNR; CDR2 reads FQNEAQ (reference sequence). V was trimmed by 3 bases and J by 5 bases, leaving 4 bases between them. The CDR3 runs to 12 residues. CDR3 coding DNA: TGTGCCAGCAGCTTGGCGACCGGGGAGCTGTTTATT. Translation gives CASSLATGELFI.

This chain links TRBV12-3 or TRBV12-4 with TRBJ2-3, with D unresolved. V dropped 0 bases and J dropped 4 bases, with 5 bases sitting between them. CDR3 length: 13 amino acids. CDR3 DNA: TGTGCCAGCAGTTTAGCCCTAGCAGATACGCAGTATTTT. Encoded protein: CASSLALADTQYF.

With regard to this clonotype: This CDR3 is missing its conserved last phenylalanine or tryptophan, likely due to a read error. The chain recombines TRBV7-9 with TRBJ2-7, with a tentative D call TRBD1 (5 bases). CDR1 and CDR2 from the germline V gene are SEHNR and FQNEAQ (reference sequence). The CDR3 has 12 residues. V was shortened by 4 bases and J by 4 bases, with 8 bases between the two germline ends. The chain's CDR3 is CASSSGLYEQYL. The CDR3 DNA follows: TGTGCCAGCAGCTCAGGGTTGTACGAGCAGTACTTA.

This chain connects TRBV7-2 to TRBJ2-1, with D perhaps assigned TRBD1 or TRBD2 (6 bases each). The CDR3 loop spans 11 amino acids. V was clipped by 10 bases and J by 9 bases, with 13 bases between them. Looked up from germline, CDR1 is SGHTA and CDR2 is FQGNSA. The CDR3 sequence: CATGGPLEQFF. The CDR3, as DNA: TGTGCCACTGGGGGGCCACTTGAGCAGTTCTTC.

CDR3 DNA sequence: TGTGCCAGCAGCCCGGGACAGGGGGGTACTGAAGCTTTCTTT. Amino acids: CASSPGQGGTEAFF. The chain uses TRBV9 and TRBJ1-1, with 11 bases aligning to TRBD1. Germline V lookup: CDR1 SGDLS, CDR2 YYNGEE. Trimming cost V 4 bases and J 5 bases; bases outside gene matches: 4. There are 14 residues in the CDR3.

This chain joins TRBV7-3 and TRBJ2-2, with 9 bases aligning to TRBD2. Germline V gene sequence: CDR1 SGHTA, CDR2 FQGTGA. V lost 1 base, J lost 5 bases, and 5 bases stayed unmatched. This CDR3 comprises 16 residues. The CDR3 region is CASSLIGLAGTGELFF. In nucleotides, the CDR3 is TGTGCCAGCAGCTTAATAGGGCTAGCGGGAACCGGGGAGCTGTTTTTT.

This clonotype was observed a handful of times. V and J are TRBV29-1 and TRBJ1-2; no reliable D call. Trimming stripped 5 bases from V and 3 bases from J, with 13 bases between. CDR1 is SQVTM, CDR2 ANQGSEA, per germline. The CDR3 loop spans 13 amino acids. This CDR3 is CSVLSGDHYGYTF. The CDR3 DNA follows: TGCAGCGTTCTAAGTGGGGATCACTATGGCTACACCTTC.